Below are 18 T cell receptor beta chains sequenced from a single sample in a study of early T cells in non-severe SARS-CoV-2 infection. Each CDR3 protein gets one entry after TCRdb re-called the 5' RACE reads with MiXCR. Of fewer than 75,000 distinct CDR3 sequences in the sample, roughly 18% were seen once. The source material was whole blood, sampled at baseline. These receptors were taken from an adult who was a healthcare worker with PCR-confirmed SARS-CoV-2 infection or an uninfected control (not recorded which).

V gene TRBV19 combines with J gene TRBJ2-1; 12 bases agree with TRBD1. Unmatched junction bases numbered 8, after V lost 5 bases and J lost 6 bases. This CDR3 is built from 16 residues. CDR1 is LNHDA and CDR2 is SQIVND in the germline V gene (reference sequence). CDR3 coding DNA: TGTGCCAGTAGTCGACGCCGGGACAGGGGGCCCAATGAGCAGTTCTTC. As protein: CASSRRRDRGPNEQFF.

The chain employs TRBV20-1 and TRBJ2-7, with D possibly being TRBD1 (6 bases). CDR1 and CDR2 (germline): DFQATT, SNEGSKA (reference sequence). V was cut by 4 bases and J by 3 bases, with 13 bases left in between. The CDR3 loop spans 13 amino acids. The CDR3 DNA reads as TGCAGTGCTAATTCAGGGGAAAACTACGAGCAGTACTTC. Its protein is CSANSGENYEQYF.

This clonotype was counted many times. The rearrangement joins TRBV6-1 to TRBJ1-6; tentative D call: TRBD1 (5 bases). CDR1 is MNHNS and CDR2 is SASEGT in the germline V gene. Trimming left V 0 bases short and J 0 bases short, with 15 bases between. The CDR3 sequence is 19 residues long. CDR3 sequence reads: CASSEALRTFSSYNSPLHF. For the CDR3, the DNA is TGTGCCAGCAGTGAAGCGCTTAGGACATTTAGCTCCTATAATTCACCCCTCCACTTT.

This clonotype has more than one count but fewer than ten. J is TRBJ1-5 and V is TRBV20-1, with 10 bases aligning to TRBD1. After removal of 6 bases from V and 4 bases from J, the junction contained 6 bases not matched to a gene. This CDR3 contains 14 residues. Germline V gene sequence: CDR1 DFQATT, CDR2 SNEGSKA (reference sequence). The CDR3 here is CSATGQGGNQPQHF. The CDR3 DNA follows: TGCAGTGCCACAGGACAGGGGGGAAATCAGCCCCAGCATTTT.

This clonotype was recorded at least ten times. The rearrangement links TRBV5-1 to TRBJ2-3; the D gene is possibly TRBD1 (5 bases). The germline CDR1 and CDR2 sequences are SGHRS and YFSETQ. The CDR3 is made up of 14 amino acids. Trimming left V 2 bases short and J 2 bases short, with 9 bases between. This CDR3 is CASSFGHITDTQYF. In nucleotides, the CDR3 is TGCGCCAGCAGCTTTGGACATATCACAGATACGCAGTATTTT.

The chain uses TRBV7-9 and TRBJ2-7; 11 bases fit TRBD2. With 5 bases clipped from V and 0 bases from J, the junction kept 12 bases outside the gene matches. This CDR3 contains 18 residues. From germline, CDR1 is SEHNR and CDR2 FQNEAQ (reference sequence). CDR3 residues: CASSPPLAGGRSSYEQYF. As DNA, the CDR3 is TGTGCCAGCAGCCCACCTCTAGCGGGAGGTCGCAGCTCCTACGAGCAGTACTTC.

In this sample, this clonotype turned up many times. Compared with germline, one end of the junction differs, possibly owing to a read error. The chain carries TRBV4-2 and TRBJ1-2; no reliable D call. The length of the CDR3 is 14 residues. Per germline, CDR1 LGHNA and CDR2 YNFKEQ. This CDR3 reads CASSQPGSSYGYTF. CDR3 DNA sequence: TGTGCCAGCAGCCAACCGGGGAGTAGCTATGGCTACACTTTC.

The chain recombines TRBV5-1 with TRBJ2-3, with D unresolved. There are 14 residues in the CDR3. V was cut by 0 bases and J by 2 bases, with 7 bases left in between. Germline assignment: CDR1 SGHRS and CDR2 YFSETQ. CDR3 DNA: TGCGCCAGCAGCTTGGGGGTTCCCACAGATACGCAGTATTTT. Translation: CASSLGVPTDTQYF. The whole variable domain, filled in from reference TRBV5-1 and TRBJ2-3, reads KAGVTQTPRYLIKTRGQQVTLSCSPISGHRSVSWYQQTPGQGLQFLFEYFSETQRNKGNFPGRFSGRQFSNSRSEMNVSTLELGDSALYLCASSLGVPTDTQYFGPGTRLTVL.

This chain links TRBV20-1 with TRBJ2-7; D gene uncertain. V shed 0 bases and J shed 5 bases, with 17 bases lying between them. Germline-derived CDR1 and CDR2 are DFQATT and SNEGSKA (reference sequence). The CDR3 length is 15 residues. The CDR3 protein is CSARDLGDWENEQYF. The DNA for the CDR3 is TGCAGTGCTAGAGATCTTGGGGATTGGGAAAACGAGCAGTACTTC.

In DNA form, the CDR3 reads TGTGCCAGCAGCTGGACTAGCGGGAGTTCCGGGACCCAGTACTTC. Its translation is CASSWTSGSSGTQYF. The chain has TRBV7-2 and TRBJ2-5; 13 bases agree with TRBD2. Germline V lookup: CDR1 SGHTA, CDR2 FQGNSA. The CDR3 runs to 15 residues. V lost 4 bases, J lost 7 bases, and 6 bases stayed unmatched.

By frequency in the sample, this clonotype is hyperexpanded. The rearrangement links TRBV13 to TRBJ2-1; 9 nucleotides agree with TRBD2. CDR3 size: 15 residues. J gave up 6 bases and V 0 bases, and 3 bases lay outside the gene matches. Germline V gene sequence: CDR1 PRHDT, CDR2 FYEKMQ (reference sequence). CDR3 bases: TGTGCCAGCAGCTTAGGGCCTAGCGGGGTCAATGAGCAGTTCTTC. Its protein is CASSLGPSGVNEQFF.

The chain joins TRBV20-1 to TRBJ2-5; 10 positions match TRBD2. Germline CDR1 is DFQATT and CDR2 is SNEGSKA (reference sequence). The CDR3 is 14 residues long. Germline trimming cut 5 bases from V and 4 bases from J; bases unmatched to any gene: 7. The CDR3 sequence: CSAVAGGGRETQYF. CDR3 DNA: TGCAGTGCTGTAGCGGGAGGTGGACGAGAGACCCAGTACTTC.

This clonotype was counted ten times or more. The V gene is TRBV5-1, the J gene TRBJ2-3; the match to TRBD2 covers 8 bases. CDR1 and CDR2 (germline): SGHRS, YFSETQ. Losses at the gene ends were 4 bases for V and 1 base for J; bases not matched to a gene: 5. This CDR3 comprises 15 residues. CDR3 sequence: CASSRSGDRTDTQYF. As DNA, the CDR3 is TGCGCCAGCAGCCGTAGCGGGGACCGCACAGATACGCAGTATTTT.

This clonotype was seen more than once but under ten times. The J gene is TRBJ1-2, the V gene TRBV29-1; D gene unclear. Germline values: CDR1 SQVTM, CDR2 ANQGSEA. The CDR3 sequence is 12 residues long. V shed 6 bases and J shed 4 bases, with 12 bases lying between them. The chain's CDR3 is CSVSPGGYGYTF. CDR3 DNA sequence: TGCAGCGTCTCGCCTGGCGGCTATGGCTACACCTTC.

In this sample, this clonotype turned up a few times. This chain links TRBV12-3 or TRBV12-4 with TRBJ1-4; 8 nucleotides align to TRBD1. The V segment lost 5 bases and the J segment 4 bases; nucleotides outside the gene matches: 3. The CDR3 contains 14 residues. CDR3 residues: CASSLTGGNEKLFF. CDR3 nucleotide sequence: TGTGCCAGCAGTCTTACAGGGGGTAATGAAAAACTGTTTTTT.

The J gene is TRBJ2-7, the V gene TRBV5-6; a weak D match, TRBD2 (6 bases). CDR1 and CDR2 (germline): SGHDT, YYEEEE. The CDR3 covers 15 residues. Trimming removed 4 bases from V and 0 bases from J, with 14 bases in between. CDR3 nucleotide sequence: TGTGCCAGCAGCATTGAGGGACTGATCTCCTACGAGCAGTACTTC. Translation: CASSIEGLISYEQYF.

Concerning this clonotype: A read error may produce the germline difference seen at one junction end. V usage is TRBV15 and J usage is TRBJ2-5, with 8 positions matching TRBD1. Per germline, CDR1 LNHNV and CDR2 YYDKDF (reference sequence). The CDR3 is made up of 15 amino acids. CDR3 DNA: TGTGTCACCAGCAGAGACAGGGGAGCTTCGGGGACCCAGTACTTC. Its translation: CVTSRDRGASGTQYF.

The gene calls are TRBV6-6 and TRBJ2-7; 8 positions agree with TRBD1. Per the germline V gene, CDR1 is MNHNY and CDR2 is SVGAGI (reference sequence). The CDR3 is 20 residues long. After removal of 0 bases from V and 2 bases from J, the junction contained 18 bases not matched to a gene. This CDR3 is CASSYSLRTGTSRSTYEQYF. The DNA of the CDR3 is TGTGCCAGCAGTTACTCATTGAGGACAGGGACGAGTCGTAGCACCTACGAGCAGTACTTC.